These 17 T cell receptor beta chains share one sample of origin, sequenced in a study of cytomegalovirus exposure and HLA in healthy donors. The PCR ran on 60 Vbeta and 13 Jbeta primers. Clones were sequenced by immunoSEQ multiplex PCR, and TCRdb holds only the in-frame ones, with some missing. Here the sample spans 180,000 or so clones, approximately 80% being singletons. Sequenced sample: PBMCs. The receptors stem from a man aged 18 to 30 in good health and CMV-seronegative.

CDR3 amino acids: CASRPSGWEYF. CDR3 coding DNA: TGTGCCAGCAGACCTAGCGGGTGGGAGTACTTC. The V and J genes are TRBV27 and TRBJ2-7, with TRBD2 matching 8 bases. Trimming at V came to 6 bases and at J to 11 bases, leaving 6 bases not matched to a gene. Germline assignment: CDR1 MNHEY and CDR2 SMNVEV (reference sequence). CDR3 length: 11 amino acids.

The V and J genes are TRBV30 and TRBJ2-5; 9 bases map to TRBD1. The CDR3 is 15 amino acids. The germline gives CDR1 GTSNPN, CDR2 SVGIG (reference sequence). Unmatched junction bases numbered 12, after V lost 5 bases and J lost 5 bases. CDR3 protein: CAWGPGTGIVETQYF. The CDR3 bases are TGTGCCTGGGGCCCCGGGACAGGGATCGTGGAGACCCAGTACTTC.

This clone occurred a few times. The genes are TRBV19 and TRBJ1-5; 9 bases fit TRBD1. The CDR3 consists of 12 residues. The junction had 5 bases not matched to a gene; V was cut back by 10 bases and J by 7 bases. In germline, CDR1 is LNHDA, CDR2 SQIVND (reference sequence). The CDR3 DNA reads as TGTGCCACCGGGACAGGGACCCAGCCCCAGCATTTT. Protein sequence: CATGTGTQPQHF.

The chain employs TRBV6-1 and TRBJ1-3; D gene unclear. In germline, CDR1 is MNHNS, CDR2 SASEGT. The CDR3 is 14 amino acids. V dropped 7 bases and J dropped 3 bases, with 13 bases sitting between them. CDR3 DNA: TGTGCCAGCAACCAACCGGGTTTTGGAAACACCATATATTTT. Protein product: CASNQPGFGNTIYF.

The J gene is TRBJ2-5, the V gene TRBV27, with D possibly TRBD1 on 6 matching bases. Germline assignment: CDR1 MNHEY and CDR2 SMNVEV (reference sequence). This CDR3 comprises 13 residues. Trimming took 3 bases from V and 4 from J, leaving 9 bases between them. Here the CDR3 DNA reads TGTGCCAGCAGTTTTAGGGACACAGAGACCCAGTACTTC. Translated, it gives CASSFRDTETQYF.

V gene TRBV28 combines with J gene TRBJ1-3; possibly TRBD1 for D (5 bases). The CDR3 covers 15 residues. CDR1 and CDR2 from the germline V gene are MDHEN and SYDVKM. V was clipped by 4 bases and J by 7 bases, with 17 bases between them. CDR3 bases: TGTGCCAGCAGTTCCTCGGGGGTAGAGGGTAACACCATATATTTT. It codes for CASSSSGVEGNTIYF.

This chain joins TRBV5-1 and TRBJ2-3; D possibly corresponds to TRBD2 (6 bases). Germline V gene sequence: CDR1 SGHRS, CDR2 YFSETQ. The CDR3 consists of 13 residues. V lost 3 bases to trimming and J lost 6 bases, with 11 bases between them. In DNA form, the CDR3 reads TGCGCCAGCAGCTGGGGCGCGGGGGATACGCAGTATTTT. Amino acid sequence: CASSWGAGDTQYF.

The chain is built from TRBV18 and TRBJ1-1, with D possibly TRBD1 on 5 matching bases. The CDR3 is 13 amino acids. The germline V and J ends were trimmed by 3 bases and 6 bases, with 11 bases remaining between them. The germline gives CDR1 KGHSH, CDR2 LQKENI. CDR3 sequence (DNA): TGTGCCAGCTCACCCCGGGGGGGGGCTGAAGCTTTCTTT. Translating gives CASSPRGGAEAFF.

This clone has a single count. The chain carries TRBV5-1 and TRBJ2-5, with 7 bases matching TRBD1. The DNA end is more similar to TRBJ2-7, so the J call may be wrong. From germline, CDR1 is SGHRS and CDR2 YFSETQ. The CDR3 covers 15 residues. CDR3 nucleotides: TGCGCCAGCAGCCTGGGACAGAGTACTTCCTACGAGCAGTACTTC. This codes for CASSLGQSTSYEQYF.

The chain employs TRBV5-4 and TRBJ1-3; D remains ambiguous. V was cut by 4 bases and J by 0 bases, with 14 bases left in between. The CDR3 has 16 amino acids. Germline V CDR1 and CDR2: SGHNT, YYREEE (reference sequence). Here the CDR3 DNA reads TGTGCCAGCAGCCTCGGCGGGTTCCACTCTGGAAACACCATATATTTT. Protein sequence: CASSLGGFHSGNTIYF. The full variable domain, completed using reference TRBV5-4 and TRBJ1-3, is ETGVTQSPTHLIKTRGQQVTLRCSSQSGHNTVSWYQQALGQGPQFIFQYYREEENGRGNFPPRFSGLQFPNYSSELNVNALELDDSALYLCASSLGGFHSGNTIYFGEGSWLTVV.

The CDR3 here is CASSLGAGHEQYF. The CDR3 region has the DNA TGTGCCAGCAGCTTAGGGGCTGGACACGAGCAGTACTTC. The chain uses TRBV7-3 and TRBJ2-5; a possible D gene is TRBD1 (5 bases). The DNA end favors TRBJ2-7, so the J call may be wrong. CDR1 is SGHTA, CDR2 FQGTGA, per germline. The CDR3 totals 13 residues.

This clone was counted once. The chain combines TRBV10-2 with TRBJ2-5, with TRBD1 matching over 7 bases. CDR3 length: 14 residues. The V gene end was trimmed by 6 bases and the J gene end by 0 bases; junction bases not matched to a gene: 4. Germline assignment: CDR1 WSHSY and CDR2 SAAADI. CDR3 region: CASRKTGYQETQYF. The CDR3 DNA follows: TGCGCCAGCAGGAAGACAGGGTACCAAGAGACCCAGTACTTC.

The chain uses TRBV6-5 and TRBJ2-1, with D tentatively TRBD2 (6 bases). CDR1 is MNHEY, CDR2 SVGAGI, per germline. The CDR3 is 13 amino acids. Trimming removed 6 bases at V and 10 bases at J, with 16 bases between. CDR3 nucleotides: TGTGCCAGCAGCCCACCGGGGGACCGGGAGCAGTTCTTC. Translation: CASSPPGDREQFF.

Turning to this clone: At one end the junction does not follow the germline gene, possibly because of a read error. This chain connects TRBV14 to TRBJ2-3; 11 bases match TRBD2. This CDR3 comprises 17 residues. Germline-derived CDR1 and CDR2 are SGHDN and FVKESK. DNA of the CDR3: TGTGCCAACAGCCAATGGTCTAGCGGGAGGTACACAGATACGCAGTATTTT. It is translated as CANSQWSSGRYTDTQYF.

The gene calls are TRBV9 and TRBJ1-2, with D tentatively TRBD1 (6 bases). The CDR3 spans 14 residues. V gave up 3 bases and J gave up 0 bases, with 9 bases separating them. The germline V gene encodes CDR1 SGDLS and CDR2 YYNGEE. CDR3 DNA: TGTGCCAGCAGCGCAGGGACATCTAACTATGGCTACACCTTC. Translating it yields CASSAGTSNYGYTF.

This sequence joins TRBV10-3 and TRBJ2-1; 13 positions agree with TRBD2. Germline trimming cut 7 bases from V and 6 bases from J; bases unmatched to any gene: 9. The length of the CDR3 is 16 residues. Germline V CDR1 and CDR2: ENHRY, SYGVKD. The CDR3 sequence: CAINNGLAGVGNEQFF. In DNA, the CDR3 is TGTGCCATCAATAACGGACTAGCGGGAGTGGGCAATGAGCAGTTCTTC.

The V and J genes are TRBV4-2 and TRBJ2-1; TRBD2 agrees at 8 bases. CDR1 is LGHNA and CDR2 is YNFKEQ in the germline V gene. The CDR3 contains 15 residues. The trim removed 1 base at V and 7 bases at J, leaving 6 bases unmatched. In DNA, the CDR3 is TGTGCCAGCAGCCAAGCGGGGGGGCTAAGGAATGAGCAGTTCTTC. As protein: CASSQAGGLRNEQFF.